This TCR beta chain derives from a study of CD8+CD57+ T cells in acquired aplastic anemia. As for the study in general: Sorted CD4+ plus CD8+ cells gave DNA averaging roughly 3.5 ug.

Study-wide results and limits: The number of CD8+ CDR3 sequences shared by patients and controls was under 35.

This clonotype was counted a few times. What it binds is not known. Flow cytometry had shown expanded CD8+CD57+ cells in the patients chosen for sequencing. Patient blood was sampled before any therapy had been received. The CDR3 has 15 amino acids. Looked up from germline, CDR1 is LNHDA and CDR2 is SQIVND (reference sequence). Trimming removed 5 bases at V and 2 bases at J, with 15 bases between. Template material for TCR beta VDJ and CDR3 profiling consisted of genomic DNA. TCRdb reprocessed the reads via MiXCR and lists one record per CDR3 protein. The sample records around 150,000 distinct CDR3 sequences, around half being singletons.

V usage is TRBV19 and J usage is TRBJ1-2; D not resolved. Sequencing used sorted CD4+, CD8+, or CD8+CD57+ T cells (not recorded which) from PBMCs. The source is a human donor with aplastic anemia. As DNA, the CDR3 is TGTGCCAGTAGTTTAAAAGACGGAACGAACTATGGCTACACCTTC. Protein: CASSLKDGTNYGYTF.